The present TCR beta chain was sequenced within a study of cytomegalovirus exposure and HLA in healthy donors. Study-level information: Unique TCRs numbering around 80 million, obtained from HLA-typed donors, made up an early data release. Study-wide results and caveats: Despite most TCR sequences being rare, some public TCRs occurred in many donors. Confirmation in vitro established that a few CMV-associated chains were specific for CMV antigens. Indistinguishable V segments, including TRBV6-2 and TRBV6-3, were excluded.

The PCR was carried out with 60 Vbeta primers and 13 Jbeta primers. Some clones are missing from TCRdb's copy, which holds only in-frame ones; the method was immunoSEQ multiplex PCR. The sample comprises 100,000 to 150,000 clones, less than 80% of which are singletons, and more than 3% rests with the top ten. Concerning this clone itself: Its target is not known.

In germline, CDR1 is SGDLS, CDR2 YYNGEE. V lost 4 bases and J 9 bases, leaving 17 bases between the germline ends. This CDR3 has 14 amino acids. Material: PBMCs. The V call is TRBV9, the J call TRBJ1-5; possibly TRBD1 for D (6 bases). The clonotype originates from a man aged 25 to 40 in good health and CMV-seronegative. The CDR3 bases are TGTGCCAGCAGCCCACGACAGGAAGGGACGCCCCAGCATTTT. This gives the protein CASSPRQEGTPQHF.